Listed below are T cell receptor beta chains from one sample, sequenced in a study of T-cell memory formation after mild COVID-19. TCRdb recomputed calls from the 5' RACE reads with MiXCR, one row per CDR3 protein. The data contain roughly 600,000 distinct CDR3 sequences, around 17% of them singletons. Material for sequencing was PBMCs or a T cell subset sorted from them (not recorded which). These receptors were collected from an adult woman who had mild COVID-19 (a few samples of this study predate the infection). Cell type and time point are not known. The CDR3 runs from the conserved cysteine through the conserved F or W. Each record gives: V gene, J gene, CDR3 protein.

TRBV24-1	TRBJ2-3	CATRANTDTQYF
TRBV15	TRBJ2-1	CATSRDRDSYNEQFF
TRBV7-9	TRBJ2-4	CASSLGQASGAKNIQYF
TRBV7-9	TRBJ2-7	CASSLDTGSPSYEQYF
TRBV5-1	TRBJ1-6	CASSYNYNSPLHF
TRBV30	TRBJ1-5	CAWRASGTPSNQPQHF
TRBV12-3/TRBV12-4	TRBJ1-1	CASTWRGTEAFF
TRBV2	TRBJ2-2	CASSIQGAGTGELFF
TRBV4-3	TRBJ2-3	CASSQEGAGDEDTQYF
TRBV6-2/TRBV6-3	TRBJ2-7	CASSPGGRSSYEQYF
TRBV24-1	TRBJ2-2	CATSFYTGELFF
TRBV7-2	TRBJ1-2	CASSLPLGQVPGLYGYTF
TRBV30	TRBJ2-2	CAWSVRQGSLFGTGELFF
TRBV20-1	TRBJ2-1	CSADDRPGEQFF
TRBV7-3	TRBJ2-3	CASSKRTGGTDTQYF
TRBV7-6	TRBJ2-5	CASSLVISQETQYF
TRBV20-1	TRBJ2-3	CSAAEVDTQYF
TRBV7-9	TRBJ2-1	CASTTDGLGEQFF
TRBV5-1	TRBJ2-2	CASSADRSVGELFF
TRBV18	TRBJ2-5	CASSPRQTQETQYF
TRBV29-1	TRBJ2-1	CSGTLGRGGLINEQFF
TRBV4-2	TRBJ2-5	CASSQGLAAGETQYF
TRBV27	TRBJ1-5	CASSSQARNQPQHF
TRBV12-3/TRBV12-4	TRBJ2-7	CASRADSTRLKAYF
TRBV27	TRBJ2-6	CASSLSLWARGRANVLTF
TRBV7-9	TRBJ2-5	CASSRRIFDPQETQYF
TRBV6-2/TRBV6-3	TRBJ2-2	CASSAPGRTTGELFF
TRBV10-3	TRBJ1-3	CAISESLGRLPSGNTIYF
TRBV7-9	TRBJ2-1	CASSPAGGRSNEQFF
TRBV12-3/TRBV12-4	TRBJ2-5	CASSFGQGEWEETQYF
TRBV20-1	TRBJ1-2	CSARTPAGFRTGYTF
TRBV12-3/TRBV12-4	TRBJ2-7	CASSSSGVFGQYF
TRBV30	TRBJ1-1	CAWSDRVGEAFF
TRBV24-1	TRBJ1-1	CATRNGLGTEAFF
TRBV27	TRBJ2-1	CASSLEGGDEQFF
TRBV15	TRBJ2-2	CATSGRQSAGELFF
TRBV24-1	TRBJ2-1	CATSRGGSYNEQFF
TRBV12-3/TRBV12-4	TRBJ1-1	CASSLGGQGVTRTEAFF
TRBV30	TRBJ1-1	CAWDKGAEAFF
TRBV7-9	TRBJ2-3	CASSRDNGWTDTQYF
TRBV20-1	TRBJ1-1	CSARLGRTGPTEAFF